The clone carrying this T cell receptor (beta chain) was observed a handful of times. What it binds is not known. This entry comes from a study of cytomegalovirus exposure and HLA in healthy donors. The PCR employed 60 Vbeta primers together with 13 Jbeta primers. Here immunoSEQ multiplex PCR was the method, and the copy in TCRdb shows in-frame clones only, minus some. The table shows around 140,000 clones, with approximately 80% occurring only once. Whole-study findings and limits: Reportedly, cytomegalovirus status was diagnosed with high sensitivity and specificity.

Material: PBMCs. The sequence was collected from a woman aged 40 to 49 in good health and CMV-seronegative.

The CDR3 coding sequence is TGTGCCAGCAGCCTCCAGAAGACTAACTATGGCTACACCTTC. Translating gives CASSLQKTNYGYTF. The chain has TRBV11-1 and TRBJ1-2, with D unclear. This CDR3 region has 14 residues. CDR1 and CDR2 (germline): SGHAT, FQDESV (reference sequence). V gave up 5 bases and J gave up 0 bases, with 10 bases separating them.